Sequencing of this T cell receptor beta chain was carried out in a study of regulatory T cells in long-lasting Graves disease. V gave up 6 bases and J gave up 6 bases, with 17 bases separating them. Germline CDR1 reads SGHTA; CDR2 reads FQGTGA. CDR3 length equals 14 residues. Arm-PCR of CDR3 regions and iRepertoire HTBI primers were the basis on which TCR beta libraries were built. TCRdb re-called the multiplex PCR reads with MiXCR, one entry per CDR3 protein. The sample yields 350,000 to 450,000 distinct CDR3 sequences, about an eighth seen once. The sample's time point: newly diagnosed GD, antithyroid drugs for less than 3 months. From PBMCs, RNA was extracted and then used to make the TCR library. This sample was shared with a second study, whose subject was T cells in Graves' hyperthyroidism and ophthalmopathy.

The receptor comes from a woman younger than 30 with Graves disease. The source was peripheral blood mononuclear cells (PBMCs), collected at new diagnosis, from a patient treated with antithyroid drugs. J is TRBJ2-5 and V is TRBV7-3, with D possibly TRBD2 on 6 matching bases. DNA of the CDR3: TGTGCCAGCAGTTCTGGGGGGAACGGAAAGACCCAGTACTTC. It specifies CASSSGGNGKTQYF.